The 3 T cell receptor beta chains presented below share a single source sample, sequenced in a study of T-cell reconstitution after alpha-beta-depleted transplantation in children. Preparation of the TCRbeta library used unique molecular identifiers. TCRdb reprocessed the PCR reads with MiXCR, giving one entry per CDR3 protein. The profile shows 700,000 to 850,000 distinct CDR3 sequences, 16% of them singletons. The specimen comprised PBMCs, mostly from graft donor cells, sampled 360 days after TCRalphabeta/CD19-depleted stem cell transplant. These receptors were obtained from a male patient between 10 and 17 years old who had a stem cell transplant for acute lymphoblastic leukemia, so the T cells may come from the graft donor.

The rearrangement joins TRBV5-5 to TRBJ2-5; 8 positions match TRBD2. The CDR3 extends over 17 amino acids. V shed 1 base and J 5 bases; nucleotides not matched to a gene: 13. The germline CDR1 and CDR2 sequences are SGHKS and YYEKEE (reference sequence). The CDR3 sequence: CASSLFQRGSSGETQYF. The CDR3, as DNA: TGTGCCAGCAGCTTGTTCCAGCGGGGGTCAAGCGGGGAGACCCAGTACTTC.

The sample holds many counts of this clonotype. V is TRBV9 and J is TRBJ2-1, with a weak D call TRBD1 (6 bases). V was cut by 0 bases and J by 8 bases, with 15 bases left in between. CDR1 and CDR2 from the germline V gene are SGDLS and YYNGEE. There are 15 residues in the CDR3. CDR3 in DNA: TGTGCCAGCAGCGTAGGCCAGGGGCAGAGAGATGAGCAGTTCTTC. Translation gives CASSVGQGQRDEQFF. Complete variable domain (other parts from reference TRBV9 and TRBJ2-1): DSGVTQTPKHLITATGQRVTLRCSPRSGDLSVYWYQQSLDQGLQFLIQYYNGEERAKGNILERFSAQQFPDLHSELNLSSLELGDSALYFCASSVGQGQRDEQFFGPGTRLTVL.

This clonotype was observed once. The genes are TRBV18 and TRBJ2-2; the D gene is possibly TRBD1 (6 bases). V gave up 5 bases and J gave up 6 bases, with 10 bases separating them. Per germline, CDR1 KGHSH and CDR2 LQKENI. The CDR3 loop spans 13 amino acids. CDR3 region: CASSTDRPGELFF. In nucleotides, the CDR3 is TGTGCCAGCTCAACGGACAGACCCGGGGAGCTGTTTTTT.